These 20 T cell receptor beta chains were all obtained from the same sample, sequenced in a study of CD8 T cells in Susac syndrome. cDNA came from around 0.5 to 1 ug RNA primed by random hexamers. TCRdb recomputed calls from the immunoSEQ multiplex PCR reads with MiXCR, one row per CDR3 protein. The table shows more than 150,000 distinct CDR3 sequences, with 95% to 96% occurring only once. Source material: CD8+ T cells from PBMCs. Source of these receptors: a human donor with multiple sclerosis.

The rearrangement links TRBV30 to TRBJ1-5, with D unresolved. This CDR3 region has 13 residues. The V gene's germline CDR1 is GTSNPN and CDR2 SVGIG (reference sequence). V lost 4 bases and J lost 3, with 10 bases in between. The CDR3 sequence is CAWTLGNNQPQHF. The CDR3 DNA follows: TGTGCCTGGACCCTAGGAAACAATCAGCCCCAGCATTTT.

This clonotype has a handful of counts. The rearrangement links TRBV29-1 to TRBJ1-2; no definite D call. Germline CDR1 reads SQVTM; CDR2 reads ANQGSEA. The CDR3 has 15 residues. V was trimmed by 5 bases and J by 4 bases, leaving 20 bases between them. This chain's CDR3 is CSVLPDIQEGYGYTF. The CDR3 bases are TGCAGCGTTCTTCCCGACATTCAGGAGGGCTATGGCTACACCTTC. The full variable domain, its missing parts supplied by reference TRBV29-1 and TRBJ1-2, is SAVISQKPSRDICQRGTSLTIQCQVDSQVTMMFWYRQQPGQSLTLIATANQGSEATYESGFVIDKFPISRPNLTFSTLTVSNMSPEDSSIYLCSVLPDIQEGYGYTFGSGTRLTVV.

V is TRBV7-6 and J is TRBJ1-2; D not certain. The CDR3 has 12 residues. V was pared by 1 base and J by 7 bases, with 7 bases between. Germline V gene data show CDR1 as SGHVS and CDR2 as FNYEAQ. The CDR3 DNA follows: TGTGCCAGCAGCTTAGGAGGTGGTGGCTACACCTTC. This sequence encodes CASSLGGGGYTF.

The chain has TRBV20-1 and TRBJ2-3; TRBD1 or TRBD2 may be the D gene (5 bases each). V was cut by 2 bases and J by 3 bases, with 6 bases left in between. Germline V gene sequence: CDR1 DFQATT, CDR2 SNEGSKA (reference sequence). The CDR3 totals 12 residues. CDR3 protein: CSARWGTDTQYF. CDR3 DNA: TGCAGTGCTAGATGGGGGACAGATACGCAGTATTTT.

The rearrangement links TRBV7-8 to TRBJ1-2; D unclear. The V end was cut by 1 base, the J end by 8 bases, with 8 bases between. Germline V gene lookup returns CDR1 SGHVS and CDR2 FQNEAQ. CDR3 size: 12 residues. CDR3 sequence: CASSLVGSGYTF. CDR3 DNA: TGTGCCAGCAGCTTAGTAGGGTCCGGCTACACCTTC.

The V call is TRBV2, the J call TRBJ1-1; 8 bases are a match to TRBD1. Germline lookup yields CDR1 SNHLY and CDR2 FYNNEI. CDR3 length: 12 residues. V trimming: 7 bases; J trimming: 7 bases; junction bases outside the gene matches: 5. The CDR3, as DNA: TGTGCCAGCACGGACAGGGTGGGTGAAGCTTTCTTT. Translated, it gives CASTDRVGEAFF.

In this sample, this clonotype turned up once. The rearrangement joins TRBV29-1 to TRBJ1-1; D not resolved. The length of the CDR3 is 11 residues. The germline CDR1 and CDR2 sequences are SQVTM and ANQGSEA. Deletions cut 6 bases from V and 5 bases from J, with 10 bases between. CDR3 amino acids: CSVGLRTEAFF. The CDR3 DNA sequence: TGCAGCGTCGGTTTGAGGACTGAAGCTTTCTTT.

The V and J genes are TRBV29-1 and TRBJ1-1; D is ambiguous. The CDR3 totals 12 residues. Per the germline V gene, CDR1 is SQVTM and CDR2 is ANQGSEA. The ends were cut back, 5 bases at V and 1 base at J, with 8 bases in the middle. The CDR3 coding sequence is TGCAGCGTTCCTCAGAAGAACACTGAAGCTTTCTTT. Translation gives CSVPQKNTEAFF.

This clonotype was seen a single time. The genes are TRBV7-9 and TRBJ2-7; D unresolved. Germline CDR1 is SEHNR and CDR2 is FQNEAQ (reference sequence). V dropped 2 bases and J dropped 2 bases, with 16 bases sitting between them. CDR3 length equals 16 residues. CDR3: CASSLLKVQPTYEQYF. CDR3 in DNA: TGTGCCAGCAGCTTACTAAAGGTCCAACCTACCTACGAGCAGTACTTC.

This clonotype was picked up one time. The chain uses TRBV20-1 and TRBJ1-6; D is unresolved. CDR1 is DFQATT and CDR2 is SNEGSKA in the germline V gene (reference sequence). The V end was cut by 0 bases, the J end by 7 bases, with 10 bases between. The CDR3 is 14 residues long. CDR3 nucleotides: TGCAGTGCTAGAGATTGGCTAGGGAATTCACCCCTCCACTTT. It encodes CSARDWLGNSPLHF.

CDR3 DNA: TGTGCCAGCAGTCCCCCGCCACAGCTGCTCTCCTACGAGCAGTACGTC. This translates into CASSPPPQLLSYEQYV. The V call is TRBV2, the J call TRBJ2-7; no firm D call. The CDR3 is 16 residues long. Per the germline V gene, CDR1 is SNHLY and CDR2 is FYNNEI. The V end was cut by 5 bases, the J end by 0 bases, with 17 bases between.

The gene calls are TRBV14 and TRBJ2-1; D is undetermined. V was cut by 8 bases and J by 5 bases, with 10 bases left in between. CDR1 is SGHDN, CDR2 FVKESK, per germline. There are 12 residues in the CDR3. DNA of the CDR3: TGTGCCAGCGGGGTAAGGCACAATGAGCAGTTCTTC. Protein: CASGVRHNEQFF.

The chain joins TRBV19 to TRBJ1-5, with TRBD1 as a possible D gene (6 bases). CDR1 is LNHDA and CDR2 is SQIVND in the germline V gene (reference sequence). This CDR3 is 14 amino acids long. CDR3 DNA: TGTGCTACCATGGGGGCGCTTGGCAATCAGCCCCAGCATTTT. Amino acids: CATMGALGNQPQHF.

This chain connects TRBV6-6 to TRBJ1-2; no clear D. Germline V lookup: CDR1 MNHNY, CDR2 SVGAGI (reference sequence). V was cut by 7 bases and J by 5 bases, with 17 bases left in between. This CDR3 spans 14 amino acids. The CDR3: CASNPAGNVYGYTF. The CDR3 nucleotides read TGTGCCAGCAACCCCGCGGGGAATGTTTATGGCTACACCTTC.

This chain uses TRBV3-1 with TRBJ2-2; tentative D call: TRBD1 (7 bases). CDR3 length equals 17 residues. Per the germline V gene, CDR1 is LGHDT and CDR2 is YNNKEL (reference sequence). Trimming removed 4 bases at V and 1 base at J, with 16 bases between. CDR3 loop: CASSLGRQGLNTGELFF. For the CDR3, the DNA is TGTGCCAGCAGCCTCGGCCGACAGGGACTGAACACCGGGGAGCTGTTTTTT.

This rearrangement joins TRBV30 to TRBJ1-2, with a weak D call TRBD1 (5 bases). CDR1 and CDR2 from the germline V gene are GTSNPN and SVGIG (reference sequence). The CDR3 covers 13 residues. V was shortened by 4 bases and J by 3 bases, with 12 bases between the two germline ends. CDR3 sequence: CAWTSVGDYGYTF. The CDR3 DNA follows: TGTGCCTGGACGTCGGTGGGGGACTATGGCTACACCTTC.

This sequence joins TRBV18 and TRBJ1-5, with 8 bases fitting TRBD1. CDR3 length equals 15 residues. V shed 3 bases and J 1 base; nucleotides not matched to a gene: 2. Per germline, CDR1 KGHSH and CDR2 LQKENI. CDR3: CASSPTGVSNQPQHF. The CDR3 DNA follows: TGTGCCAGCTCACCGACAGGGGTGAGCAATCAGCCCCAGCATTTT.

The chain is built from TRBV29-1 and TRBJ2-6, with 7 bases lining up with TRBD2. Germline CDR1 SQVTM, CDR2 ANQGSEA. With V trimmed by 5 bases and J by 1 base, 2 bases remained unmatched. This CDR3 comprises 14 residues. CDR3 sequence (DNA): TGCAGCGTTCCGGGGGGATCTGGGGCCAACGTCCTGACTTTC. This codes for CSVPGGSGANVLTF.

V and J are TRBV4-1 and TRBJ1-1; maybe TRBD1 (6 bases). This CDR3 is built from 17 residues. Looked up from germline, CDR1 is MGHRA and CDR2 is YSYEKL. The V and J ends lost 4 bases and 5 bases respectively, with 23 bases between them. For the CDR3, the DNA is TGCGCCAGCAGCCCGCTACCCGGGAGGGGGATCCAGACTGAAGCTTTCTTT. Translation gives CASSPLPGRGIQTEAFF.

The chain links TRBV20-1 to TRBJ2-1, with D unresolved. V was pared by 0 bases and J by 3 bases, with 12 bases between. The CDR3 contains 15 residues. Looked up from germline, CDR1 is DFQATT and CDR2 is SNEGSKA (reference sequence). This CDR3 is CSARDREAHYNEQFF. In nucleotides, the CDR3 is TGCAGTGCTAGAGATCGAGAGGCCCACTACAATGAGCAGTTCTTC.